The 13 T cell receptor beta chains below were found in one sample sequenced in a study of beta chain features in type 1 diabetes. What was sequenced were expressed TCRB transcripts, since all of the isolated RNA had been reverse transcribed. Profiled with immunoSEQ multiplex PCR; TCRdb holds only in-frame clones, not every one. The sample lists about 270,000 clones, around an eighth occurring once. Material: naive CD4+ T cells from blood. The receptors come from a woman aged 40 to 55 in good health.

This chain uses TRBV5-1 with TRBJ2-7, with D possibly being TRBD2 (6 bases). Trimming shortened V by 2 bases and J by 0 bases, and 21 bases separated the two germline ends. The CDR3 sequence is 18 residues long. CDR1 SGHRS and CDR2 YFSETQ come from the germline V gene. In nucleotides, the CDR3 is TGCGCCAGCAGCTTATTACTGAGTGGCGGGGTTACCTCCTACGAGCAGTACTTC. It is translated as CASSLLLSGGVTSYEQYF.

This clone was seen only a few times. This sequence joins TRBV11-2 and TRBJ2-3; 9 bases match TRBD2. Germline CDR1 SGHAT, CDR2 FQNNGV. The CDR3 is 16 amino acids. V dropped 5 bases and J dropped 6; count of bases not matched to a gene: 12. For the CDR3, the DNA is TGTGCCAGCAGCCCGAGACTAGCGGCTAATAGCGATACGCAGTATTTT. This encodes CASSPRLAANSDTQYF.

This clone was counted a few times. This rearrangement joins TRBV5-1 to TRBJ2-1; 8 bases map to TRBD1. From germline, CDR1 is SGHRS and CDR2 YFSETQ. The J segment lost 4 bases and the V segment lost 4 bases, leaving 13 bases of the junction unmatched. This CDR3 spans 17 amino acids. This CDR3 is CASSRHRDRNMYNEQFF. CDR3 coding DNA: TGCGCCAGCAGCAGACACCGGGACAGGAATATGTACAATGAGCAGTTCTTC.

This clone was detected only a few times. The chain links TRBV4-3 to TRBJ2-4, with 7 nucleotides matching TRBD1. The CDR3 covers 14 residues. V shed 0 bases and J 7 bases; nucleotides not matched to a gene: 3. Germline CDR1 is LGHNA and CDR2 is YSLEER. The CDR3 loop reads CASSQELRGNIQYF. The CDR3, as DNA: TGCGCCAGCAGCCAAGAGCTCAGGGGGAACATTCAGTACTTC.

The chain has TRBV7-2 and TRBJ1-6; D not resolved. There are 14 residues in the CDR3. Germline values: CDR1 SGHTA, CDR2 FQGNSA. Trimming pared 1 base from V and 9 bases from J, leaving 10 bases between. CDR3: CASSLDGVRSPLHF. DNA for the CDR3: TGTGCCAGCAGCTTAGATGGAGTCCGTTCACCCCTCCACTTT.

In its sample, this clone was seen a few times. Written as DNA, the CDR3 is TGTGCCAGCAGCTATATGGGCTACACCTTC. It is translated as CASSYMGYTF. The chain employs TRBV2 and TRBJ1-2; D ambiguous. There are 10 residues in the CDR3. CDR1 is SNHLY, CDR2 FYNNEI, per germline. The V gene lost 6 bases and the J gene lost 8 bases, with 7 bases spanning the gap.

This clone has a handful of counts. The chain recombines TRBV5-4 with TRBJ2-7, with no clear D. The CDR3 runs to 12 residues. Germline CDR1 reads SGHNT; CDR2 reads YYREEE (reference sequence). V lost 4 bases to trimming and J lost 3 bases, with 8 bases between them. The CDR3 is CASSPTGYEQYF. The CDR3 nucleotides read TGTGCCAGCAGCCCTACGGGCTACGAGCAGTACTTC.

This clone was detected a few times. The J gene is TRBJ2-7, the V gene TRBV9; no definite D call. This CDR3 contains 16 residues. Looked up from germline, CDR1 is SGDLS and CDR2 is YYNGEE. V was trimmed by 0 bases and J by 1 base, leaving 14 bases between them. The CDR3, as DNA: TGTGCCAGCAGCGTAGGAGGTACAAGAGTATCCTACGAGCAGTACTTC. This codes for CASSVGGTRVSYEQYF.

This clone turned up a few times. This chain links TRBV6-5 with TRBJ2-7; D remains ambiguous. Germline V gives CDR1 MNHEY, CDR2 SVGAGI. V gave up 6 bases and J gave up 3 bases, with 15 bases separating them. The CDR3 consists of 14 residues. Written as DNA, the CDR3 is TGTGCCAGCAGCCCGTACTATCAGAGCTACGAGCAGTACTTC. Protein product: CASSPYYQSYEQYF.

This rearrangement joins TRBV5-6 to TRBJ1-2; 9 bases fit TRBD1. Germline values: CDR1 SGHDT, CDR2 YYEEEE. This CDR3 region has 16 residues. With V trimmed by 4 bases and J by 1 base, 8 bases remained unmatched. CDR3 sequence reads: CASSPIGDRDNYGYTF. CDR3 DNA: TGTGCCAGCAGCCCTATAGGGGACAGGGATAACTATGGCTACACCTTC.

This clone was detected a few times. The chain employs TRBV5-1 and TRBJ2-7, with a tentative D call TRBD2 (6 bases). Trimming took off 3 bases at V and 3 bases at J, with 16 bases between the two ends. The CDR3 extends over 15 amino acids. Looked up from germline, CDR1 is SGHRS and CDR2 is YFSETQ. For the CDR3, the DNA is TGCGCCAGCAGCTCCGGAGGACTAAAAGACTACGAGCAGTACTTC. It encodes CASSSGGLKDYEQYF.

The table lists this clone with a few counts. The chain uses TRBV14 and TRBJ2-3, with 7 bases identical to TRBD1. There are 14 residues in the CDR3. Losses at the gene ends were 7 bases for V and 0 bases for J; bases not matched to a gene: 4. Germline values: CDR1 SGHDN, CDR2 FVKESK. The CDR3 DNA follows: TGTGCCAGCACGACAGGGCCTAGCACAGATACGCAGTATTTT. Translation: CASTTGPSTDTQYF.

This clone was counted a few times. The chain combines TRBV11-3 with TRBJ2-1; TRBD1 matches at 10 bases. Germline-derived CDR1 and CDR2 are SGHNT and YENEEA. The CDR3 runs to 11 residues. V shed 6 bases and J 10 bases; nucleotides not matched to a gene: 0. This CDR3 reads CASRDRGEQFF. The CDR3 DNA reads TGTGCCAGCAGGGACAGGGGGGAGCAGTTCTTC. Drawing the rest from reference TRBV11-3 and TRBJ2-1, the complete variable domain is EAGVVQSPRYKIIEKKQPVAFWCNPISGHNTLYWYLQNLGQGPELLIRYENEEAVDDSQLPKDRFSAERLKGVDSTLKIQPAELGDSAVYLCASRDRGEQFFGPGTRLTVL.